A single T cell receptor (beta chain) is shown here with its context. The data were obtained in a study of blood T cell repertoires in COVID-19. Study context: Acute-phase and convalescent COVID-19 samples originated in the United States, Italy and Spain. T cells, B-cell-depleted T cells, or PBMCs provided the cDNA or gDNA that served as material.

Germline assignment: CDR1 LGHDT and CDR2 YNNKEL (reference sequence). The CDR3 runs to 14 residues. Trimming cost V 5 bases and J 1 base, with 11 bases left between them. In the original processing: Using reference gene primer amplification, nucleated cell counts were estimated. Sequencing used immunoSEQ multiplex PCR; TCRdb keeps in-frame clones, though not all of them. V and J calls and clone size are as listed in that table; D and trimming were resolved from the DNA. The sample lists some 280,000 clones, 75% to 90% occurring once. The origin of this receptor is a woman in her fifties or sixties with acute or convalescent COVID-19. The chain joins TRBV3-1 (or the pseudogene TRBV3-2) to TRBJ1-1; D perhaps matches TRBD1 (5 bases). The sequenced sample was peripheral blood. The CDR3 DNA reads as TGTGCCAGCAGCGAATCAGACAGGAACACTGAAGCTTTCTTT. It specifies CASSESDRNTEAFF.